The source of this T cell receptor beta chain is a study of post-analysis software for immune sequencing data. Study-level background: Patients with relapsing-remitting, secondary progressive and progressive-relapsing multiple sclerosis courses were all represented.

Study-wide findings and caveats: When compared against controls, multiple sclerosis patients showed significantly lower normalized Chao1 diversity. The authors found that F measure strongly co-clustered same-batch samples. Compared with controls, patients had more of 4 to 6 TRBV segments, including TRBV5-6, TRBV5-1 and TRBV20-1.

This clonotype was observed a single time. The antigen is undetermined. One junction end disagrees with the germline gene, perhaps due to a read error. This CDR3 is 14 amino acids long. CDR1 is SGHRS, CDR2 YFSETQ, per germline. Presence of unique molecular identifiers characterized the TCR beta cDNA libraries. Each CDR3 protein gets one entry after TCRdb re-called the PCR reads with MiXCR. The sample has 700,000 to 800,000 distinct CDR3 sequences; 30% are singletons. Sequenced input: blood. The J gene is TRBJ2-5, the V gene TRBV5-1, with TRBD1 matching over 8 bases. This receptor was taken from a girl under 18 with multiple sclerosis. The CDR3 loop is CTSSLAGGVETQYF. As DNA, the CDR3 is TGCACCAGCAGCTTGGCAGGGGGCGTCGAGACCCAGTACTTC.